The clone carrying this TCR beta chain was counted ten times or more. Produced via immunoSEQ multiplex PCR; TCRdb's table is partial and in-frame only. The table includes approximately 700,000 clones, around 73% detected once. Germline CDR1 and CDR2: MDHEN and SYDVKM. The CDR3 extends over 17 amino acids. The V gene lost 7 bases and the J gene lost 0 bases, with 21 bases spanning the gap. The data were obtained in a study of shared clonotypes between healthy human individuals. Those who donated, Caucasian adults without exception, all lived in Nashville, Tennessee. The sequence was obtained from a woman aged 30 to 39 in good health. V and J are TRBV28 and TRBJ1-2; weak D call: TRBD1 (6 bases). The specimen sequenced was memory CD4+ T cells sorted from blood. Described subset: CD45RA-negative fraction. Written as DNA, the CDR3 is TGTGCCAGCACAACGGCAGGGGAGAATTCAGCTAACTATGGCTACACCTTC. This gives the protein CASTTAGENSANYGYTF.